Each of the 10 T cell receptor beta chains below was sequenced from the same sample in a study of blood T cells in healthy people across ages. Alongside a J-beta primer mix, a sample-barcoded 5' primer served in a second PCR lasting roughly 6 to 12 cycles. TCRdb redid the calling of the 5' RACE reads with MiXCR, one entry per CDR3 protein. The sample includes around 1,500,000 distinct CDR3 sequences, roughly 30% of them seen just once. Sequences were obtained from blood. The receptor source for this set is a woman aged 25 to 39 in good health.

The CDR3 reads CSARDYTYQETQYF. CDR3 DNA: TGCAGTGCTAGAGATTATACGTACCAAGAGACCCAGTACTTC. The chain links TRBV20-1 to TRBJ2-5; D remains unclear. This CDR3 is 14 amino acids long. The germline V gene encodes CDR1 DFQATT and CDR2 SNEGSKA (reference sequence). V dropped 0 bases and J dropped 0 bases, with 8 bases sitting between them.

The chain employs TRBV20-1 and TRBJ1-1; D is uncertain. The V gene lost 5 bases and the J gene lost 1 base, with 11 bases spanning the gap. Germline V CDR1 and CDR2: DFQATT, SNEGSKA (reference sequence). The CDR3 spans 13 residues. CDR3: CSAPQQPNTEAFF. Here the CDR3 DNA reads TGCAGTGCTCCCCAGCAGCCGAACACTGAAGCTTTCTTT.

The CDR3: CASSRPGVRADEQYF. For the CDR3, the DNA is TGTGCCAGCAGTCGCCCTGGGGTCAGGGCCGACGAGCAGTACTTC. V usage is TRBV5-6 and J usage is TRBJ2-7, with a weak D call TRBD1 (5 bases). V was shortened by 5 bases and J by 5 bases, with 20 bases between the two germline ends. This CDR3 region has 15 residues. Germline V gives CDR1 SGHDT, CDR2 YYEEEE.

This clonotype was found many times. V and J are TRBV20-1 and TRBJ2-1, with unresolved D. The CDR3 extends over 13 amino acids. The germline gives CDR1 DFQATT, CDR2 SNEGSKA (reference sequence). V was pared by 1 base and J by 7 bases, with 11 bases between. The CDR3 DNA is TGCAGTGCTAGAGGCTCGTGGGATAATGAGCAGTTCTTC. It encodes CSARGSWDNEQFF.

The rearrangement uses TRBV6-1 and TRBJ1-1; D may be TRBD1 (5 bases). Between the trimmed V and J ends, which lost 1 base and 1 base, there was a span of 13 bases. Germline CDR1 is MNHNS and CDR2 is SASEGT. The CDR3 spans 16 residues. In nucleotides, the CDR3 is TGTGCCAGCAGTGAAGGTTGGGGGTCGCCGAACACTGAAGCTTTCTTT. Translated: CASSEGWGSPNTEAFF.

This clonotype appeared a few times. The CDR3 is CASSQTTTGWPSEQYF. The CDR3 DNA sequence: TGCGCCAGCAGCCAGACCACGACAGGGTGGCCTTCCGAGCAGTACTTC. The chain joins TRBV4-1 to TRBJ2-7; 7 bases are a match to TRBD1. This CDR3 spans 16 amino acids. CDR1 is MGHRA, CDR2 YSYEKL, per germline. After removal of 3 bases from V and 6 bases from J, the junction contained 14 bases not matched to a gene.

The rearrangement joins TRBV20-1 to TRBJ2-7; D remains ambiguous. CDR3 length: 16 residues. V was trimmed by 3 bases and J by 5 bases, leaving 23 bases between them. Germline CDR1 reads DFQATT; CDR2 reads SNEGSKA (reference sequence). The CDR3 DNA reads as TGCAGTGCTAGGACCCCCGGCACCGCGTTTTTCGACGAGCAGTACTTC. Translating it yields CSARTPGTAFFDEQYF.

In its sample, this clonotype was seen many times. This chain joins TRBV11-2 and TRBJ1-2; D remains ambiguous. This CDR3 has 13 residues. Germline assignment: CDR1 SGHAT and CDR2 FQNNGV. Trimming took 3 bases from V and 4 from J, leaving 9 bases between them. The CDR3 DNA reads TGTGCCAGCAGCTTGTCCAGCACCTATGGCTACACCTTC. Its protein is CASSLSSTYGYTF.

Concerning this clonotype: This may be a read error: a much more frequent sequence differs by one nucleotide. V gene TRBV24-1 combines with J gene TRBJ2-7; D uncertain. Germline assignment: CDR1 KGHDR and CDR2 SFDVKD. V was shortened by 0 bases and J by 7 bases, with 12 bases between the two germline ends. The CDR3 has 14 residues. The CDR3 bases are TGTGCCACCAGTGATTTGTGGGCAAACAATGAGCAGTACTTC. Residues: CATSDLWANNEQYF.

The V and J genes are TRBV20-1 and TRBJ1-1; D not certain. Germline CDR1 reads DFQATT; CDR2 reads SNEGSKA (reference sequence). The CDR3 totals 13 residues. V lost 6 bases and J 10 bases, leaving 21 bases between the germline ends. CDR3 DNA sequence: TGCAGTGCGCAGCCGGACTCGGGTCTAAGAGCTTTCTTT. As protein: CSAQPDSGLRAFF.